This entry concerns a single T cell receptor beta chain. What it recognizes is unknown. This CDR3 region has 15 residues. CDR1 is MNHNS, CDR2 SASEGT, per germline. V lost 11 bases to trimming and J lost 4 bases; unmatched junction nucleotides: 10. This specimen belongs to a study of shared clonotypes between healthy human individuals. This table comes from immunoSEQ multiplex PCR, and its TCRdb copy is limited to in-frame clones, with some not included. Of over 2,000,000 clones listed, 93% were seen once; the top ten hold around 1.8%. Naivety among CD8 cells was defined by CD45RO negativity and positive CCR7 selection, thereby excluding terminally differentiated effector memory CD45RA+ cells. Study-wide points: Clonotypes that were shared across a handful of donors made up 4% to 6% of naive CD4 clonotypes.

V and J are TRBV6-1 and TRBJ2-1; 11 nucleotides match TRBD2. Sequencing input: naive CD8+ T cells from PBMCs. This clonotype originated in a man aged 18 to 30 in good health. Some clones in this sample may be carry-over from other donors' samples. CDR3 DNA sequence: TGTGCCTCCCTCCGGGGACTAGCGGATTACAATGAGCAGTTCTTC. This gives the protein CASLRGLADYNEQFF.